The T cell receptor beta chain under discussion was sequenced for a study of T cell responses to AZD1222 COVID-19 vaccine. CDR3 length: 13 residues. Trimming cost V 4 bases and J 6 bases, with 13 bases left between them. Germline loops: CDR1 SGHTA, CDR2 FQGTGA. Data came from immunoSEQ multiplex PCR; TCRdb stores just in-frame clones and leaves some out. The table shows 150,000 to 160,000 clones, with over 75% occurring only once. The source of this sequence is an adult in good health. The sequences come from peripheral blood, collected on day 0 of AZD1222 vaccination. The chain is built from TRBV7-3 and TRBJ2-7, with a tentative D call TRBD1 (5 bases). Here the CDR3 reads CASSSGHLSEQYF. The CDR3 DNA is TGTGCCAGCAGCTCTGGACACCTAAGCGAGCAGTACTTC.